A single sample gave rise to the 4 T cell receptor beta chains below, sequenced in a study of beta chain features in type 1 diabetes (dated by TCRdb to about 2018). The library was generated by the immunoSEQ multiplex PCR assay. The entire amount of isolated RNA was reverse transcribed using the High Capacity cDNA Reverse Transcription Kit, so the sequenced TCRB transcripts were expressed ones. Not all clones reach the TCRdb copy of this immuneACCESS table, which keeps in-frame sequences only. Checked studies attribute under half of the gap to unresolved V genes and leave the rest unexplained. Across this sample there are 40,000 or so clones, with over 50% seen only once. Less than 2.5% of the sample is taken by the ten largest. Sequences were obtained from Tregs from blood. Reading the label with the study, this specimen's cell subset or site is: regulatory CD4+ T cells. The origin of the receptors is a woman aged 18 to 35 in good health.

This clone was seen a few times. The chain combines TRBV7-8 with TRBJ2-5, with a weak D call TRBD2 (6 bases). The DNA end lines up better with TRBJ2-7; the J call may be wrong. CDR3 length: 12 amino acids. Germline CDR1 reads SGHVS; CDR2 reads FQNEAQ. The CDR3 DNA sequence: TGTGCCAGCAGCTCGGGGGTTTACGAGCAGTACTTC. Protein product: CASSSGVYEQYF.

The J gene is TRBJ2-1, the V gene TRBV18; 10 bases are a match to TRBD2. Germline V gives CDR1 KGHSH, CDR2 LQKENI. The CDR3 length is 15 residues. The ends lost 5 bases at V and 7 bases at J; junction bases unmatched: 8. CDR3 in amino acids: CASSSPGLASNEQFF. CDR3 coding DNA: TGTGCCAGCTCATCTCCGGGACTAGCGTCAAATGAGCAGTTCTTC.

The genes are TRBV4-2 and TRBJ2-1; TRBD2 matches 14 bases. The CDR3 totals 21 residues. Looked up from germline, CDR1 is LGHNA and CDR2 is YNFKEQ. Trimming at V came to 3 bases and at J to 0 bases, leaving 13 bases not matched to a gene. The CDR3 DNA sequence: TGTGCCAGCAGCCAGGGACTAGCGGGAGAAGGCTCCCCGAGCTCCTACAATGAGCAGTTCTTC. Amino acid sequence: CASSQGLAGEGSPSSYNEQFF.

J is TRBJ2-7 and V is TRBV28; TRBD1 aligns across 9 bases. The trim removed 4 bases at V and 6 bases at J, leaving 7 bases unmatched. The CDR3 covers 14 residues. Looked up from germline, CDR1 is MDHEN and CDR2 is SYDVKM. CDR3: CASSWTGVKAEQYF. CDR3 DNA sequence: TGTGCCAGCAGTTGGACAGGGGTCAAGGCCGAGCAGTACTTC.